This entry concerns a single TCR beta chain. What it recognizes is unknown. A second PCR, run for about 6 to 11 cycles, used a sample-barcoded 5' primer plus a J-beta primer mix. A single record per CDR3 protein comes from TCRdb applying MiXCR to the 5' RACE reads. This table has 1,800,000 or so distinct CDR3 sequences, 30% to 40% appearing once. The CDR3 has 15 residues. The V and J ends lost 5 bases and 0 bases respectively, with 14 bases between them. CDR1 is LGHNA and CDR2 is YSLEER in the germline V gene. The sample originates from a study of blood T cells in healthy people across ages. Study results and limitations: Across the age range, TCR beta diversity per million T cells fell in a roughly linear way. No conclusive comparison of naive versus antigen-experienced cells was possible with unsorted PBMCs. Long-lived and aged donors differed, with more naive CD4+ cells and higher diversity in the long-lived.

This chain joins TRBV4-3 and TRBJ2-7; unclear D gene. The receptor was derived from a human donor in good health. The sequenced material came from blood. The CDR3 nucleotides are TGCGCCAGCAGCTACACGGTGTGGGACTCCTACGAGCAGTACTTC. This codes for CASSYTVWDSYEQYF.